This TCR beta chain was obtained from a study of T cell responses to AZD1222 COVID-19 vaccine. Findings and caveats of the study: White British people made up most donors, females outnumbered males, and clonal diversity was possibly underestimated.

The repertoire was sequenced with immunoSEQ multiplex PCR; TCRdb's copy has only in-frame clones and lacks some. The table has more than 150,000 clones, around 94% seen once. A note on this clone: Its specificity is unknown.

Trimming stripped 4 bases from V and 3 bases from J, with 13 bases between. This CDR3 contains 14 residues. Germline CDR1 is SQVTM and CDR2 is ANQGSEA. V is TRBV29-1 and J is TRBJ1-3, with no clear D. The clonotype comes from an adult who received the AZD1222 COVID-19 vaccine. The sequenced sample was peripheral blood, obtained 28 days after the second AZD1222 dose. CDR3 DNA sequence: TGCAGCGTTGTTCTTGAAGGGAGTGGAAACACCATATATTTT. As protein: CSVVLEGSGNTIYF.